These 32 T cell receptor beta chains share one sample of origin, sequenced in a study of sequential checkpoint blockade in melanoma (dated by TCRdb to the late 2010s). The sample's treatment or condition label, decoded: randomized to nivolumab then ipilimumab (arm A) or the reverse (arm B). Library creation used the immunoSEQ multiplex PCR assay. TCRdb took this table from immuneACCESS and kept in-frame rearrangements with V and J called. Such tables lack part of the clones; where checked against another copy, unresolved V genes explain under half of the gap, and the rest is unexplained. The sample yields about 13,000 clones; more than 75% were counted once. The ten largest clones take up about 30% of the sample. The specimen comprised CD8+ T cells sorted from blood (inferred from file names), sampled from a patient given nivolumab and ipilimumab in sequence. These receptors originate from a human donor with melanoma.

The gene calls are TRBV7-8 and TRBJ2-7; 11 bases line up with TRBD2. This CDR3 comprises 16 residues. V was clipped by 5 bases and J by 7 bases; unmatched bases: 13. CDR1 and CDR2 from the germline V gene are SGHVS and FQNEAQ. The CDR3 sequence is CASSARLAGLLREQYF. CDR3 nucleotides: TGTGCCAGCAGCGCACGACTAGCGGGACTCTTAAGGGAGCAGTACTTC.

This chain connects TRBV5-6 to TRBJ2-5; 11 bases are shared with TRBD2. This CDR3 contains 14 residues. Germline assignment: CDR1 SGHDT and CDR2 YYEEEE. V shed 5 bases and J 7 bases; nucleotides not matched to a gene: 7. The CDR3 region is CASRETSGVGTQYF. CDR3 nucleotide sequence: TGTGCCAGCAGAGAGACTAGCGGGGTAGGGACCCAGTACTTC.

V gene TRBV5-1 combines with J gene TRBJ1-1; D is undetermined. This CDR3 region has 13 residues. Looked up from germline, CDR1 is SGHRS and CDR2 is YFSETQ. Trimming cost V 2 bases and J 3 bases, with 8 bases left between them. CDR3 in DNA: TGCGCCAGCAGCTTAGACACAGACACTGAAGCTTTCTTT. Residues: CASSLDTDTEAFF.

This chain connects TRBV6-5 to TRBJ2-1; no clear D gene. The V end lost 6 bases, the J end lost 6 bases, and 12 bases lay between the germline ends. The germline V gene has CDR1 MNHEY and CDR2 SVGAGI. The CDR3 contains 13 residues. This CDR3 reads CASSLDFVNEQFF. CDR3 nucleotides: TGTGCCAGCAGCCTCGACTTCGTCAATGAGCAGTTCTTC.

The chain has TRBV6-6 and TRBJ2-3, with TRBD1 matching 10 bases. V shed 5 bases and J 1 base; nucleotides not matched to a gene: 6. CDR3 length: 16 amino acids. Per the germline V gene, CDR1 is MNHNY and CDR2 is SVGAGI (reference sequence). CDR3 nucleotides: TGTGCCAGCAGTACGACAGGGGGCTACGGCACAGATACGCAGTATTTT. This codes for CASSTTGGYGTDTQYF.

The rearrangement uses TRBV11-3 and TRBJ2-1, with 13 bases aligning to TRBD2. Losses at the gene ends were 4 bases for V and 0 bases for J; bases not matched to a gene: 3. The CDR3 has 17 amino acids. Germline-derived CDR1 and CDR2 are SGHNT and YENEEA. The CDR3: CASSSRTSGSSYNEQFF. As DNA, the CDR3 is TGTGCCAGCAGCTCGCGGACTAGCGGGAGCTCCTACAATGAGCAGTTCTTC.

This clone was found a few times. The V call is TRBV5-6, the J call TRBJ1-1; TRBD1 aligns across 11 bases. V lost 0 bases to trimming and J lost 3 bases; unmatched junction nucleotides: 4. Germline V gene lookup returns CDR1 SGHDT and CDR2 YYEEEE. The CDR3 covers 16 residues. The CDR3 nucleotides are TGTGCCAGCAGCTTGGATTTGGACAGGGGGCACACTGAAGCTTTCTTT. Translating it yields CASSLDLDRGHTEAFF.

J is TRBJ2-3 and V is TRBV5-6, with TRBD2 as a possible D gene (5 bases). V lost 7 bases, J lost 4 bases, and 13 bases lay in between. Germline V gene lookup returns CDR1 SGHDT and CDR2 YYEEEE. The CDR3 contains 13 residues. The CDR3 sequence is CASSDSYPDTQYF. CDR3 bases: TGTGCCAGCTCGGACTCCTATCCAGATACGCAGTATTTT.

V gene TRBV11-2 combines with J gene TRBJ2-5; TRBD2 might be the D (5 bases). Trimming removed 1 base at V and 4 bases at J, with 13 bases between. Germline V gives CDR1 SGHAT, CDR2 FQNNGV. This CDR3 contains 15 residues. For the CDR3, the DNA is TGTGCCAGCAGCTTAGGACCCCGGGGAGTAGAGACCCAGTACTTC. This encodes CASSLGPRGVETQYF.

V usage is TRBV21-1 and J usage is TRBJ2-5; the DNA was not used to check the table's D call, TRBD2. TRBV21-1 is labeled a pseudogene. The CDR3 totals 11 residues. CDR3 DNA sequence: TGTGCCGGGCGGGGGGGAGAGACCCAGTACTTC. It translates to CAGRGGETQYF.

CDR3 amino acids: CASAPTSGGYNEQFF. The DNA of the CDR3 is TGCGCCAGCGCCCCCACTAGCGGAGGATACAATGAGCAGTTCTTC. The chain uses TRBV10-2 and TRBJ2-1; the match to TRBD2 covers 8 bases. The CDR3 runs to 15 residues. Trimming at V came to 8 bases and at J to 4 bases, leaving 10 bases not matched to a gene. CDR1 is WSHSY and CDR2 is SAAADI in the germline V gene.

The chain employs TRBV27 and TRBJ1-4, with 9 bases fitting TRBD1. CDR1 and CDR2 (germline): MNHEY, SMNVEV (reference sequence). The CDR3 spans 17 residues. V shed 5 bases and J 8 bases; nucleotides not matched to a gene: 15. Here the CDR3 reads CASSTPGQGRSGEKLFF. The CDR3 coding sequence is TGTGCCAGCAGTACCCCGGGACAGGGCAGGTCGGGGGAAAAACTGTTTTTT.

The chain joins TRBV7-9 to TRBJ2-7; D remains ambiguous. V gave up 4 bases and J gave up 4 bases, with 11 bases separating them. In germline, CDR1 is SEHNR, CDR2 FQNEAQ (reference sequence). This CDR3 is 13 amino acids long. The CDR3 nucleotides read TGTGCCAGCAGCTGGGCAATGTCGTACGAGCAGTACTTC. Amino acids: CASSWAMSYEQYF.

This rearrangement joins TRBV19 to TRBJ2-7; tentatively, D is TRBD1 (5 bases). The germline V gene has CDR1 LNHDA and CDR2 SQIVND (reference sequence). This CDR3 has 15 amino acids. V was shortened by 3 bases and J by 3 bases, with 15 bases between the two germline ends. The CDR3 nucleotides are TGTGCCAGTAGTATGTCGGTGGACATCCTCTACGAGCAGTACTTC. It codes for CASSMSVDILYEQYF.

The rearrangement links TRBV29-1 to TRBJ1-2; no clear D gene. This CDR3 spans 15 amino acids. Germline lookup yields CDR1 SQVTM and CDR2 ANQGSEA. Between the trimmed V and J ends, which lost 4 bases and 0 bases, there was a span of 15 bases. CDR3 nucleotides: TGCAGCGTTGTCGGGCCGGGAAAAGCTAACTATGGCTACACCTTC. This codes for CSVVGPGKANYGYTF.

V gene TRBV7-9 combines with J gene TRBJ2-1; 11 nucleotides align to TRBD2. V was clipped by 4 bases and J by 7 bases; unmatched bases: 9. Germline loops: CDR1 SEHNR, CDR2 FQNEAQ (reference sequence). CDR3 length: 16 amino acids. The CDR3 coding sequence is TGTGCCAGCAGCTACACTAGCGGGAGCACCGGGAATGAGCAGTTCTTC. Translation gives CASSYTSGSTGNEQFF.

V is TRBV9 and J is TRBJ1-2; 9 nucleotides agree with TRBD1. Germline V gene data show CDR1 as SGDLS and CDR2 as YYNGEE. V lost 4 bases to trimming and J lost 6 bases; unmatched junction nucleotides: 7. This CDR3 has 14 amino acids. CDR3 DNA sequence: TGTGCCAGCAGCACCCAACAGGGGGCGGATGGCTACACCTTC. Translating gives CASSTQQGADGYTF.

V usage is TRBV7-9 and J usage is TRBJ2-7; D not resolved. Between the trimmed V and J ends, which lost 5 bases and 3 bases, there was a span of 8 bases. Per the germline V gene, CDR1 is SEHNR and CDR2 is FQNEAQ (reference sequence). This CDR3 contains 12 residues. CDR3 amino acids: CASSGRFYEQYF. CDR3 coding DNA: TGTGCCAGCAGCGGCAGGTTCTACGAGCAGTACTTC.

V usage is TRBV7-8 and J usage is TRBJ2-5; D may be TRBD1 (5 bases). The J call may not be correct, given that the DNA end is closer to TRBJ2-7. Germline CDR1 is SGHVS and CDR2 is FQNEAQ. This CDR3 has 15 amino acids. CDR3 sequence: CASSFSQAVGYEQYF. CDR3 sequence (DNA): TGTGCCAGCAGCTTTTCACAGGCCGTCGGTTACGAGCAGTACTTC.

The rearrangement links TRBV4-2 to TRBJ2-5; 7 bases align to TRBD2. V shed 4 bases and J 1 base; nucleotides not matched to a gene: 6. Germline V CDR1 and CDR2: LGHNA, YNFKEQ. CDR3 length: 15 residues. CDR3 DNA: TGTGCCAGCAGCCCCGCGGGAGCCACCCAAGAGACCCAGTACTTC. This gives the protein CASSPAGATQETQYF.

Comments on this clone: The junction and the germline gene differ at one end; a read error may be behind it. The V and J genes are TRBV9 and TRBJ1-2; a weak D match, TRBD1 (6 bases). The CDR3 is 14 amino acids. The germline gives CDR1 SGDLS, CDR2 YYNGEE. The CDR3 nucleotides are TGTGCCAGCAGCGTAGAACAGGGATGGTATGACTACACCTTC. Translation: CASSVEQGWYDYTF.

This rearrangement joins TRBV9 to TRBJ2-2, with 8 bases lining up with TRBD1. CDR3 length: 17 amino acids. Germline V gene data show CDR1 as SGDLS and CDR2 as YYNGEE. The ends lost 0 bases at V and 3 bases at J; junction bases unmatched: 7. As DNA, the CDR3 is TGTGCCAGCAGCGTAGTCAGGGGGCTCGTCGACACCGGGGAGCTGTTTTTT. Its translation: CASSVVRGLVDTGELFF. The complete variable domain, with remaining parts taken from reference TRBV9 and TRBJ2-2, reads DSGVTQTPKHLITATGQRVTLRCSPRSGDLSVYWYQQSLDQGLQFLIQYYNGEERAKGNILERFSAQQFPDLHSELNLSSLELGDSALYFCASSVVRGLVDTGELFFGEGSRLTVL.

This chain uses TRBV25-1 with TRBJ2-7; D uncertain. CDR3 length equals 15 residues. Germline CDR1 and CDR2: MGHDK and SYGVNS. V was pared by 0 bases and J by 1 base, with 10 bases between. CDR3 sequence (DNA): TGTGCCAGCAGTGAATATATGGCCGAATCCTACGAGCAGTACTTC. As protein: CASSEYMAESYEQYF.

The rearrangement joins TRBV6-5 to TRBJ1-5; D is perhaps TRBD1 (6 bases). The length of the CDR3 is 14 residues. Germline CDR1 MNHEY, CDR2 SVGAGI. V shed 6 bases and J shed 7 bases, with 16 bases lying between them. CDR3 sequence (DNA): TGTGCCAGCAGCCCCCAGGGGCCGCGACAGCCCCAGCATTTT. This sequence encodes CASSPQGPRQPQHF.

V usage is TRBV2 and J usage is TRBJ2-7; D not resolved. V lost 2 bases and J 0 bases, leaving 8 bases between the germline ends. This CDR3 comprises 14 residues. The germline gives CDR1 SNHLY, CDR2 FYNNEI. As DNA, the CDR3 is TGTGCCAGCAGTGAACGGGTAGTCTCCTACGAGCAGTACTTC. Translated: CASSERVVSYEQYF.

This clone is a singleton in its sample. CDR3 region: CASTGGNLYGYTF. The CDR3 DNA reads as TGTGCCAGCACGGGTGGAAATCTCTATGGCTACACCTTC. The V and J genes are TRBV27 and TRBJ1-2; D not resolved. The germline V gene has CDR1 MNHEY and CDR2 SMNVEV (reference sequence). Trimming removed 7 bases from V and 4 bases from J, with 13 bases in between. The CDR3 length is 13 residues.

The gene calls are TRBV4-1 and TRBJ1-4; 7 nucleotides match TRBD1. From germline, CDR1 is MGHRA and CDR2 YSYEKL. With V trimmed by 4 bases and J by 10 bases, 9 bases remained unmatched. The CDR3 sequence is 14 residues long. The CDR3 DNA sequence: TGCGCCAGCAGCCCAACCTCGGGACAGTCAAAACTGTTTTTT. It is translated as CASSPTSGQSKLFF.

The V and J genes are TRBV27 and TRBJ2-3; D may be TRBD2 (5 bases). CDR1 is MNHEY, CDR2 SMNVEV, per germline (reference sequence). V was pared by 4 bases and J by 5 bases, with 10 bases between. The CDR3 has 13 amino acids. This chain's CDR3 is CASSSGLRDTQYF. The CDR3 DNA sequence: TGTGCCAGCAGTTCCGGACTTAGAGATACGCAGTATTTT.

The gene calls are TRBV9 and TRBJ2-3, with 8 bases identical to TRBD2. Unmatched junction bases numbered 7, after V lost 0 bases and J lost 4 bases. The germline gives CDR1 SGDLS, CDR2 YYNGEE. The CDR3 is made up of 16 amino acids. Here the CDR3 DNA reads TGTGCCAGCAGCGTAGCGAGCGGGGGTACGGCAGATACGCAGTATTTT. Protein sequence: CASSVASGGTADTQYF. The full variable domain, with the rest looked up from reference TRBV9 and TRBJ2-3, is DSGVTQTPKHLITATGQRVTLRCSPRSGDLSVYWYQQSLDQGLQFLIQYYNGEERAKGNILERFSAQQFPDLHSELNLSSLELGDSALYFCASSVASGGTADTQYFGPGTRLTVL.

The V and J genes are TRBV2 and TRBJ2-3; no reliable D call. V lost 9 bases, J lost 0 bases, and 7 bases lay in between. The V gene's germline CDR1 is SNHLY and CDR2 FYNNEI. The CDR3 has 12 amino acids. The CDR3 loop reads CARRNSTDTQYF. The CDR3 DNA is TGTGCCAGGAGGAATAGCACAGATACGCAGTATTTT. The full variable domain, completed using reference TRBV2 and TRBJ2-3, is EPEVTQTPSHQVTQMGQEVILRCVPISNHLYFYWYRQILGQKVEFLVSFYNNEISEKSEIFDDQFSVERPDGSNFTLKIRSTKLEDSAMYFCARRNSTDTQYFGPGTRLTVL.

This chain joins TRBV5-1 and TRBJ1-5, with 8 bases matching TRBD1. Looked up from germline, CDR1 is SGHRS and CDR2 is YFSETQ. The CDR3 has 14 amino acids. J was trimmed by 10 bases and V by 0 bases; bases with no gene match: 6. This chain's CDR3 is CASSLADRGDPQHF. The CDR3 nucleotides are TGCGCCAGCAGCTTGGCAGACAGGGGAGATCCCCAGCATTTT.

The chain employs TRBV6-1 and TRBJ1-1, with unresolved D. Germline V gene data show CDR1 as MNHNS and CDR2 as SASEGT. CDR3 size: 12 residues. CDR3 sequence: CVAGRMNTEAFF. The DNA for the CDR3 is TGTGTCGCGGGCAGGATGAACACTGAAGCTTTCTTT.